This TCR beta chain was identified in a study of blood T cells in healthy people across ages (dated by TCRdb to about 2015). Regarding the complete study: In model experiments, template switching captured about one uniquely barcoded TCR beta cDNA molecule for every two T cells. For two donors (one aged 18 to 30 and one aged 80 or older), the study analyzed two additional independent replicas of 1 million unique cDNA reads from the same blood draw. The donors were split into four age groups: young (average around 16 years), middle-aged (over 35), aged (about 56) and long-lived (over 80). To avoid experimental bias, donors of different ages were spread randomly across the sequencing lanes. To track age-related changes in TCR beta repertoire diversity, the study relied on deep sequencing normalized with unique cDNA molecular identifiers.

Library preparation was by 5' RACE. Instrument used: Illumina HiSeq 2500. A second about 7 to 12 cycle PCR used a sample-barcoded 5' primer and a J-beta primer mix. A template-switch 5' adaptor carrying 12 random nucleotides introduced a unique molecular identifier onto each TCR beta cDNA molecule. Each sample yielded at least 2.5 million CDR3-containing paired-end reads. The Mint cDNA synthesis kit, primed by a TRBC-specific oligonucleotide, was used to synthesize first-strand cDNA from all RNA. Following uracil-DNA glycosylase treatment, a first 18-cycle PCR with universal primers M1SS and BC2_uni_R was performed on all cDNA. Processing in the source paper ran as follows. For normalization, 1 million high-quality reads were randomly selected from each sample, with every read carrying a distinct molecular identifier. Instead of being binned into consensus sequences, reads with shared molecular identifiers were discarded. MiTCR, with a Q25 quality threshold and the strictest error-elimination algorithm, was used for CDR3 identification, clonotype clustering and error correction. Lower-bound total TCR beta diversity was estimated with a nonparametric unseen species model using Euler transformation. In TCRdb, the public reads were trimmed at Q25 with fastp and aligned with MiXCR, with productive beta chains retained. Every CDR3 protein is listed once, alongside the most common genes and DNA of its rows. The V and J calls and clone size come from TCRdb's table, not from the authors' own analysis. The sample table records over 950,000 distinct CDR3 sequences; about 53% of these occur just once. Of the sample, around 21% is held by the ten largest clones.

The 39 donors, aged 6 to 90 years, were systemically healthy Caucasian individuals from Russia. Approximately 10 milliliters of peripheral blood were collected from each donor into EDTA-treated Vacutainer tubes. PBMCs were isolated by Ficoll-Paque density-gradient centrifugation, with at least 7 million obtained per sample. Trizol reagent was used to extract total RNA from PBMCs, with at least 6 micrograms per sample. For every donor, flow cytometry on a PBMC aliquot measured the percentage of naive CD45RAhigh/CD27high T cells. Summary of the overall study and its limitations: Because donor CMV infection status was unknown, age-related changes in expanded clonotypes were potentially confounded. The long-lived group showed more naive CD4+ T cells, fewer expanded clones and increased TCR diversity than the aged group, suggesting age selection. Total diversity estimates from one million sequenced T cells were considered lower bounds and underestimates. Observed TCR beta diversity per million T cells fell roughly linearly with age, and a significant reduction was already apparent by age roughly 41. A strong correlation was found between observed TCR beta diversity and the percentage of naive T cells measured by flow cytometry. Bulk unsorted PBMC profiling prevented conclusive comparison of naive and antigen-experienced compartments.

This clonotype was seen more than once but under ten times. Its antigen is currently not known. Base qualities are not recorded, but no much larger clone differs from it by a single base. The sequence came from a woman aged 55 to 70 in good health. The sample comprised blood.

The base sequence is TGCGCCAGCACCCTATCCGGGACAGGGGTAGAGACCCAGTACTTC. Translated, it reads CASTLSGTGVETQYF. The chain couples TRBV5-1 to TRBJ2-5; the central 10 bases match TRBD1. The CDR3 numbers 15 residues from cysteine through phenylalanine. Just the 45-base CDR3 DNA is kept, in frame starting at base 1. The V end gives up 6 bases and the J end 4 bases, leaving 9 bases in the junction not matched to a gene. Based on the germline V gene, the CDR1 and CDR2 sequences are SGHRS and YFSETQ.